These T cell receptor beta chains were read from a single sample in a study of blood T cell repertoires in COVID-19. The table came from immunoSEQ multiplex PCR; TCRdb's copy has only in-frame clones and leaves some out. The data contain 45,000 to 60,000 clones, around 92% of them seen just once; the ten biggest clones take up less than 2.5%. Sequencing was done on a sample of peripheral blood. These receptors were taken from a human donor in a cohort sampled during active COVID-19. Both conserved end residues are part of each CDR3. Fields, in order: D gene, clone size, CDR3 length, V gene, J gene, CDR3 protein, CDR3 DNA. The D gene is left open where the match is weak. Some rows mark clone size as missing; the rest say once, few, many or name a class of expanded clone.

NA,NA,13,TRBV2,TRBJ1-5,CASHGESNQPQHF,TGTGCCAGTCACGGGGAGAGCAATCAGCCCCAGCATTTT
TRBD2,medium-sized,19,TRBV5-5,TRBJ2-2,CASSLEVAGGFTNTGELFF,TGTGCCAGCAGCTTGGAGGTAGCGGGAGGCTTCACGAACACCGGGGAGCTGTTTTTT
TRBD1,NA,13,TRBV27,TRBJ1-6,CASRRTGNSPLHF,TGTGCCAGCAGGAGGACAGGTAATTCACCCCTCCACTTT
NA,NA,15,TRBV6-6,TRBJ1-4,CASSYVAGMDEKLFF,TGTGCCAGCAGTTATGTGGCAGGGATGGACGAAAAACTGTTTTTT
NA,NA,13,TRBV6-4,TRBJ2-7,CASSAISGGEQYF,TGTGCCAGCAGTGCGATTTCCGGAGGGGAGCAGTACTTC
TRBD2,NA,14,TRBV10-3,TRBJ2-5,CAISAGTSSETQYF,TGTGCCATCAGTGCCGGGACTAGCTCAGAGACCCAGTACTTC
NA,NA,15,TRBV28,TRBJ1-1,CASSLTGPVDTEAFF,TGTGCCAGCAGTTTAACAGGGCCCGTAGACACTGAAGCTTTCTTT
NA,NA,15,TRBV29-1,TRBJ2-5,CSVAPGGQRAETQYF,TGCAGCGTTGCACCGGGCGGCCAGCGGGCGGAGACCCAGTACTTC
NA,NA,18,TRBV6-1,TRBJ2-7,CASSEGTPRADRTYEQYF,TGTGCCAGCAGTGAAGGGACACCCCGGGCGGATCGAACCTACGAGCAGTACTTC
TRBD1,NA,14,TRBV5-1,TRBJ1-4,CASSTGGSNEKLFF,TGCGCCAGCAGTACAGGGGGGTCTAATGAAAAACTGTTTTTT
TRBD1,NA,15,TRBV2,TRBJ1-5,CASSGEGAGNQPQHF,TGTGCCAGCAGTGGTGAGGGGGCAGGCAATCAGCCCCAGCATTTT
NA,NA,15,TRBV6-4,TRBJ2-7,CASSEPPGVSYEQYF,TGTGCCAGCAGTGAACCTCCAGGCGTCTCCTACGAGCAGTACTTC
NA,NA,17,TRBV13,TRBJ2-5,CASRQSPLRGRPETQYF,TGTGCCAGCCGTCAGAGCCCTCTGCGGGGGCGTCCAGAGACCCAGTACTTC
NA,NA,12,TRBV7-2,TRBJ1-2,CASSLSVWGYTF,TGTGCCAGCAGCTTATCGGTTTGGGGCTACACCTTC
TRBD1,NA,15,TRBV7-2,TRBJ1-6,CASSIGQGQDSPLHF,TGTGCCAGCAGCATCGGACAGGGTCAGGATTCACCCCTCCACTTT
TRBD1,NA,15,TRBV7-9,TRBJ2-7,CASSLAGQGAYEQYF,TGTGCCAGCAGCTTAGCAGGACAGGGGGCATACGAGCAGTACTTC
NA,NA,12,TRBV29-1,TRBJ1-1,CTFGGGSTEAFF,TGCACCTTTGGGGGGGGGAGCACTGAAGCTTTCTTT
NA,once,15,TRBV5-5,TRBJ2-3,CASSLVRDPTDTQYF,TGTGCCAGCAGCTTGGTGAGGGATCCCACAGATACGCAGTATTTT
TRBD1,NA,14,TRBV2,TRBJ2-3,CASSLTGGTDTQYF,TGTGCCAGCAGTTTGACAGGGGGCACAGATACGCAGTATTTT
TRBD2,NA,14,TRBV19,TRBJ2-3,CASTMAGATDTQYF,TGTGCCAGTACTATGGCGGGAGCCACAGATACGCAGTATTTT
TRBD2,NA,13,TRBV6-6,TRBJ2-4,CASSGRAENIQYF,TGTGCCAGCAGCGGGAGGGCTGAAAACATTCAGTACTTC
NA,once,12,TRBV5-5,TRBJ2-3,CASSSGTDTQYF,TGTGCCAGCAGCTCCGGCACAGATACGCAGTATTTT
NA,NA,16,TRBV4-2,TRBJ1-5,CASSQADGTSNQPQHF,TGTGCCAGCAGCCAAGCGGACGGGACAAGCAATCAGCCCCAGCATTTT
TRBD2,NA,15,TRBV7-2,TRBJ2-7,CASSHPGLAGAEQYF,TGTGCCAGCAGCCACCCCGGACTAGCGGGAGCCGAGCAGTACTTC
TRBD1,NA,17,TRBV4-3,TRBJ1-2,CASSQTLDRAGGVGYTF,TGCGCCAGCAGCCAAACCCTGGACAGGGCTGGGGGAGTTGGCTACACCTTC
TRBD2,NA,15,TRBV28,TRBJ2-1,CASSPIAGGFNEQFF,TGTGCCAGCAGTCCAATAGCGGGAGGGTTTAATGAGCAGTTCTTC
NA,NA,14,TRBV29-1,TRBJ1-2,CSVSTGIGDYGYTF,TGCAGCGTTTCCACAGGAATAGGAGACTATGGCTACACCTTC
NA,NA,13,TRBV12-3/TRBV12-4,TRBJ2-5,CASSLVGLWTQYF,TGTGCCAGCAGTTTAGTGGGCCTGTGGACCCAGTACTTC
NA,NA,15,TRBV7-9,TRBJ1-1,CASSLMAAMNTEAFF,TGTGCCAGCAGCTTAATGGCAGCGATGAACACTGAAGCTTTCTTT
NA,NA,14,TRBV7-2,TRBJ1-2,CASSFPGGLDGYTF,TGTGCCAGCAGCTTCCCGGGGGGGTTAGATGGCTACACCTTC
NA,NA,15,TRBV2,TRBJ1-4,CASSESRAPQGKLFF,TGTGCCAGCAGTGAGAGCCGGGCCCCGCAGGGGAAACTGTTTTTT
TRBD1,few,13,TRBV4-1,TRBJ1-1,CATQGALSGEAFF,TGCGCCACCCAGGGGGCTTTGTCGGGGGAAGCTTTCTTT
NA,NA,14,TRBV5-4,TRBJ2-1,CASRRDSSYNEQFF,TGTGCCAGCCGCCGGGACTCATCTTACAATGAGCAGTTCTTC
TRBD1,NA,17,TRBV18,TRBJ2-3,CASSPPWDRWGTDTQYF,TGTGCCAGCTCACCACCCTGGGACAGGTGGGGTACAGATACGCAGTATTTT
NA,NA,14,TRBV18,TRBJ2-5,CASSLQKGEETQYF,TGTGCCAGCTCACTCCAAAAAGGGGAAGAGACCCAGTACTTC
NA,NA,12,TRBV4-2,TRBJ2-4,CASSPSGHIQYF,TGTGCCAGCAGCCCCAGCGGGCACATTCAGTACTTC
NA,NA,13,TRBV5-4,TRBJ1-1,CASSLGGNTEAFF,TGTGCCAGCAGCCTAGGGGGGAACACTGAAGCTTTCTTT
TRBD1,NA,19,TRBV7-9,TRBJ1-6,CASSSVKDLWDRTRSPLHF,TGTGCCAGCAGCTCCGTGAAGGATCTTTGGGACAGAACCAGATCACCCCTCCACTTT
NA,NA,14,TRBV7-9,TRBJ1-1,CASRRDGQNTEAFF,TGTGCCAGCAGACGAGACGGACAGAACACTGAAGCTTTCTTT
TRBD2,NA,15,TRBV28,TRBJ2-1,CASTRTSGSVLEQFF,TGTGCCAGCACAAGGACTAGCGGGAGTGTACTTGAGCAGTTCTTC
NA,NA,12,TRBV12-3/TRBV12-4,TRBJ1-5,CASSFVGQPQHF,TGTGCCAGCAGTTTTGTTGGCCAGCCCCAGCATTTT
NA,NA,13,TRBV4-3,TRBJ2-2,CASSLAVAGELFF,TGCGCCAGCAGCCTTGCTGTAGCCGGGGAGCTGTTTTTT
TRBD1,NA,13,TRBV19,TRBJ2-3,CASQTGDTDTQYF,TGTGCCAGTCAGACAGGGGACACAGATACGCAGTATTTT
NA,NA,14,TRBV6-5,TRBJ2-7,CASRSTFTGNEQYF,TGTGCCAGCAGATCAACATTCACAGGGAACGAGCAGTACTTC
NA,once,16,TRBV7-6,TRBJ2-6,CASSLAGGSGANVLTF,TGTGCCAGCAGCTTAGCGGGGGGCTCTGGGGCCAACGTCCTGACTTTC